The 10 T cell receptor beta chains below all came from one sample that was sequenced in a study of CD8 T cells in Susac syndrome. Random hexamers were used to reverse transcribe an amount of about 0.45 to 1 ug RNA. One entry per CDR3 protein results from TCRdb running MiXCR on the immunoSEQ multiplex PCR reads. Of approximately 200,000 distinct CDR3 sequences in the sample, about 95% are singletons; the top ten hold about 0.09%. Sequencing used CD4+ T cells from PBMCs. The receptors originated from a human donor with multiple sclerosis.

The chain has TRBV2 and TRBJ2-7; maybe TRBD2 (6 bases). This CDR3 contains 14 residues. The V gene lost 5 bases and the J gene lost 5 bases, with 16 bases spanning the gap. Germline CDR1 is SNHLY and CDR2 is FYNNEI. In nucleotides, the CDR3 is TGTGCCAGCAGTCCGACTAGAACCAGCCACGAGCAGTACTTC. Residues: CASSPTRTSHEQYF.

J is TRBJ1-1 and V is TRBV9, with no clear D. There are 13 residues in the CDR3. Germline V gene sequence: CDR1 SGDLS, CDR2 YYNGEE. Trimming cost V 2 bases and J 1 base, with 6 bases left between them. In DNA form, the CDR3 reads TGTGCCAGCAGCGTCGGACCGAACACTGAAGCTTTCTTT. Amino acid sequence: CASSVGPNTEAFF.

The DNA for the CDR3 is TGTGCCAGCAGCAACGAAAACTACGAGCAGTACTTC. Its protein is CASSNENYEQYF. The chain recombines TRBV3-1 with TRBJ2-7; D is undetermined. V lost 5 bases and J lost 3, with 8 bases in between. Germline V gene data show CDR1 as LGHDT and CDR2 as YNNKEL (reference sequence). The CDR3 contains 12 residues.

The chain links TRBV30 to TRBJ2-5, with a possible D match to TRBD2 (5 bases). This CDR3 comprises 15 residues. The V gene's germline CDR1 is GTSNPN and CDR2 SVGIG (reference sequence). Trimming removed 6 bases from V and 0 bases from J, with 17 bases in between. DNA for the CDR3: TGTGCCTGTTTGATGGGGAGTTCCTACCAAGAGACCCAGTACTTC. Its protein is CACLMGSSYQETQYF. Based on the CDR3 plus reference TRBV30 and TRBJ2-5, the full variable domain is SQTIHQWPATLVQPVGSPLSLECTVEGTSNPNLYWYRQAAGRGLQLLFYSVGIGQISSEVPQNLSASRPQDRQFILSSKKLLLSDSGFYLCACLMGSSYQETQYFGPGTRLLVL.

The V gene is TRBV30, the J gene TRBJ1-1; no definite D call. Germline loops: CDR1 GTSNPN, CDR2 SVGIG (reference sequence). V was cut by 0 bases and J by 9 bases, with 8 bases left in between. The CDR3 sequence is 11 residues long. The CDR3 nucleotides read TGTGCCTGGAGTGTTGGCCCGAAAGCTTTCTTT. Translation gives CAWSVGPKAFF. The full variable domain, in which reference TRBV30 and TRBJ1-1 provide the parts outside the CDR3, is SQTIHQWPATLVQPVGSPLSLECTVEGTSNPNLYWYRQAAGRGLQLLFYSVGIGQISSEVPQNLSASRPQDRQFILSSKKLLLSDSGFYLCAWSVGPKAFFGQGTRLTVV.

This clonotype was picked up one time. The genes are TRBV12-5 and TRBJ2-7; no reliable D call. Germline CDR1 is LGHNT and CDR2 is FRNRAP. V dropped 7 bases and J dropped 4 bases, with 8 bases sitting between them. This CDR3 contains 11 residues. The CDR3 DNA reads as TGTGCTAGTGCCCTGAGGTACGAGCAGTACTTC. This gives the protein CASALRYEQYF.

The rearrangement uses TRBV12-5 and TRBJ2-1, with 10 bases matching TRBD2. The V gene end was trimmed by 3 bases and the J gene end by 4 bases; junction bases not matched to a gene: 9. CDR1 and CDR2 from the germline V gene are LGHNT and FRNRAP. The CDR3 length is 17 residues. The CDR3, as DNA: TGTGCTAGTGGTTTACCCCCACAGCGGGAGGGGTACAATGAGCAGTTCTTC. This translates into CASGLPPQREGYNEQFF.

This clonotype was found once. The CDR3 DNA is TGTGCCAGCAGAATGGAGCAGCCGAACACTGAAGCTTTCTTT. Encoded protein: CASRMEQPNTEAFF. The chain recombines TRBV28 with TRBJ1-1; no clear D. The CDR3 totals 14 residues. V lost 6 bases, J lost 1 base, and 12 bases lay in between. CDR1 MDHEN and CDR2 SYDVKM come from the germline V gene.

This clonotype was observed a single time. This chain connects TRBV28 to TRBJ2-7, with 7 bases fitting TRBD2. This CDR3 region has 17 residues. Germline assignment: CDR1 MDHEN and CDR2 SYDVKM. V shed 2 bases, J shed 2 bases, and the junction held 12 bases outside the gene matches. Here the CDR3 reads CASSLASSGRPTYEQYF. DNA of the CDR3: TGTGCCAGCAGTTTAGCGTCTAGCGGCCGTCCAACCTACGAGCAGTACTTC.

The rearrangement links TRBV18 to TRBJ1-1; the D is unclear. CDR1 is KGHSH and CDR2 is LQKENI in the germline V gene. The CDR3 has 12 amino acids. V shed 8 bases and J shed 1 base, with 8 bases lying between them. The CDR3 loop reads CASTRRNTEAFF. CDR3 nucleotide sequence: TGTGCCAGCACCCGGAGGAACACTGAAGCTTTCTTT.